This entry lists 10 T cell receptor beta chains sequenced from one sample in a study of OX40 agonist ivuxolimab in advanced cancers. TCRdb keeps only in-frame clones here, not all; method: immunoSEQ multiplex PCR. The sample holds nearly 65,000 clones; approximately 90% are singletons and the top ten take around 3.9%. The source was CD4+ or CD8+ T cells sorted from blood, collected in a trial of the OX40 agonist ivuxolimab. All receptors derive from an adult with an advanced solid tumor such as melanoma, head and neck, liver or kidney cancer.

The chain has TRBV9 and TRBJ2-1, with D possibly being TRBD2 (5 bases). Germline V lookup: CDR1 SGDLS, CDR2 YYNGEE. CDR3 length: 14 amino acids. Trimming cost V 3 bases and J 6 bases, with 13 bases left between them. The CDR3 reads CASSAPPGSNEQFF. CDR3 bases: TGTGCCAGCAGCGCCCCGCCGGGGTCCAATGAGCAGTTCTTC.

The chain recombines TRBV7-9 with TRBJ2-2, with D unclear. Trimming removed 4 bases from V and 1 base from J, with 7 bases in between. Germline assignment: CDR1 SEHNR and CDR2 FQNEAQ (reference sequence). The CDR3 has 14 amino acids. This CDR3 reads CASSSYRNTGELFF. CDR3 sequence (DNA): TGTGCCAGCAGCTCATACAGGAACACCGGGGAGCTGTTTTTT.

This chain uses TRBV18 with TRBJ1-5; no definite D call. Per germline, CDR1 KGHSH and CDR2 LQKENI. The CDR3 covers 15 residues. Trimming took 6 bases from V and 2 from J, leaving 14 bases between them. CDR3 nucleotide sequence: TGTGCCAGCTCTCCCTCGGGAGTTGGCAATCAGCCCCAGCATTTT. As protein: CASSPSGVGNQPQHF. Full variable domain (outside the CDR3, taken from reference TRBV18 and TRBJ1-5): NAGVMQNPRHLVRRRGQEARLRCSPMKGHSHVYWYRQLPEEGLKFMVYLQKENIIDESGMPKERFSAEFPKEGPSILRIQQVVRGDSAAYFCASSPSGVGNQPQHFGDGTRLSIL.

The chain links TRBV6-1 to TRBJ2-1; 7 nucleotides line up with TRBD2. Germline CDR1 reads MNHNS; CDR2 reads SASEGT. This CDR3 is 16 amino acids long. The trim removed 4 bases at V and 7 bases at J, leaving 13 bases unmatched. CDR3 in DNA: TGTGCCAGCAGTGCTTGGTGGGAGGGCCCTCTGAATGAGCAGTTCTTC. Amino acids: CASSAWWEGPLNEQFF.

The chain employs TRBV9 and TRBJ2-1; no clear D gene. The V end was cut by 3 bases, the J end by 3 bases, with 7 bases between. Germline CDR1 is SGDLS and CDR2 is YYNGEE. There are 13 residues in the CDR3. The CDR3 region has the DNA TGTGCCAGCAGCGCGGACGTCTACAATGAGCAGTTCTTC. Its protein product is CASSADVYNEQFF.

J is TRBJ1-2 and V is TRBV15; TRBD1 agrees at 7 bases. The germline gives CDR1 LNHNV, CDR2 YYDKDF (reference sequence). V was clipped by 5 bases and J by 1 base; unmatched bases: 1. The CDR3 is 13 amino acids. CDR3 amino acids: CATSSGGNYGYTF. The CDR3 DNA is TGTGCCACCAGCTCAGGGGGTAACTATGGCTACACCTTC.

The chain carries TRBV27 and TRBJ2-6; 7 nucleotides match TRBD1. The CDR3 consists of 16 residues. CDR1 and CDR2 (germline): MNHEY, SMNVEV (reference sequence). The V gene end was trimmed by 4 bases and the J gene end by 2 bases; junction bases not matched to a gene: 5. For the CDR3, the DNA is TGTGCCAGCAGTTCTTCCACAGGGGCTGGGGCCAACGTCCTGACTTTC. Translation: CASSSSTGAGANVLTF.

The J gene is TRBJ2-1, the V gene TRBV30; D possibly corresponds to TRBD1 (5 bases). V shed 1 base and J shed 5 bases, with 6 bases lying between them. This CDR3 is built from 12 residues. CDR1 and CDR2 from the germline V gene are GTSNPN and SVGIG (reference sequence). The CDR3: CAWSAGNNEQFF. The CDR3 DNA reads TGTGCCTGGAGTGCAGGGAACAATGAGCAGTTCTTC.

This rearrangement joins TRBV4-1 to TRBJ2-5; the D is unclear. V was trimmed by 2 bases and J by 7 bases, leaving 8 bases between them. This CDR3 region has 12 residues. The germline gives CDR1 MGHRA, CDR2 YSYEKL. The CDR3 bases are TGCGCCAGCAGCCAATCCGACGCGACCCAGTACTTC. It encodes CASSQSDATQYF.

The chain recombines TRBV6-5 with TRBJ2-7; D possibly matches TRBD1 or TRBD2 (5 bases each). Germline loops: CDR1 MNHEY, CDR2 SVGAGI. CDR3 length: 15 amino acids. V was cut by 3 bases and J by 3 bases, with 15 bases left in between. The CDR3 DNA is TGTGCCAGCAGTTATAGAGAGGGGCGCATCTACGAGCAGTACTTC. It codes for CASSYREGRIYEQYF.